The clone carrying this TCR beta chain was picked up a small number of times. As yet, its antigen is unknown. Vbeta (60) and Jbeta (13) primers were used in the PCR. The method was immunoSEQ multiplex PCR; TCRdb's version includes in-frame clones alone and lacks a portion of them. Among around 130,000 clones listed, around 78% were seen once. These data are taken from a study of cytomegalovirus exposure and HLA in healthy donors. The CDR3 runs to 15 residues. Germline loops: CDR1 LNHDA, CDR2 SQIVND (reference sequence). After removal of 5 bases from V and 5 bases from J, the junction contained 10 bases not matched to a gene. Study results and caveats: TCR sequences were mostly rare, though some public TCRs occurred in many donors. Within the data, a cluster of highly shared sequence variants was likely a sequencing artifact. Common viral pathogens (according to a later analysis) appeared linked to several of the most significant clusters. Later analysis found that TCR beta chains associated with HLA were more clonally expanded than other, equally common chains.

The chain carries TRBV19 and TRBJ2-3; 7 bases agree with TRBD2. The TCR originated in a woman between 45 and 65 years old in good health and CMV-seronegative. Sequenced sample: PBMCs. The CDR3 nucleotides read TGTGCCAGTAGTGGGGCAGCGGGATATGGAGATACGCAGTATTTT. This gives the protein CASSGAAGYGDTQYF.